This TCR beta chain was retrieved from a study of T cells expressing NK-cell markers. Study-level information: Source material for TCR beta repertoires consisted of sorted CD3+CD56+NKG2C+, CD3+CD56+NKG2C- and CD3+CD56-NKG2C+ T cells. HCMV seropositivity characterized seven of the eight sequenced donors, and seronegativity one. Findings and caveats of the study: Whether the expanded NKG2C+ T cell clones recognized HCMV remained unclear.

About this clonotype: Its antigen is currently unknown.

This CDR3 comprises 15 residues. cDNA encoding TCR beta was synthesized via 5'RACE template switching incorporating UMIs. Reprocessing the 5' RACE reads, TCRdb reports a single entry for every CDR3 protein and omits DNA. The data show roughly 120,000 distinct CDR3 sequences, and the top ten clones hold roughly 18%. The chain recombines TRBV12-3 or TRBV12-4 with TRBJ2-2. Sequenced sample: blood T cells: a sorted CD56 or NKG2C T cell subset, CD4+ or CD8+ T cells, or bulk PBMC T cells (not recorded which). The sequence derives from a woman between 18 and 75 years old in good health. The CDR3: CASSPGWGSTGELFF.